These 25 T cell receptor beta chains originate from one sample sequenced in a study of control samples from healthy donors and cancer patients. Produced via immunoSEQ multiplex PCR; TCRdb's table is partial and in-frame only. The data show about 140,000 clones, 85% to 95% seen once. The sequencing input was blood. Every receptor here comes from a man aged 35-49 years in good health.

The chain's CDR3 is CASSPRRQWTLMNTEAFF. CDR3 coding DNA: TGTGCCAGCAGCCCCCGACGACAGTGGACACTAATGAACACTGAAGCTTTCTTT. This chain links TRBV7-6 with TRBJ1-1; a possible D gene is TRBD1 (5 bases). Looked up from germline, CDR1 is SGHVS and CDR2 is FNYEAQ. V lost 5 bases and J lost 0, with 22 bases in between. CDR3 length: 18 residues.

V is TRBV28 and J is TRBJ1-1; possible D gene TRBD1, 5 bases. CDR1 and CDR2 from the germline V gene are MDHEN and SYDVKM. This CDR3 region has 12 residues. V was clipped by 8 bases and J by 3 bases, with 10 bases between them. The CDR3 region is CASQGRHTEAFF. As DNA, the CDR3 is TGTGCCAGCCAGGGACGGCACACTGAAGCTTTCTTT.

This sequence joins TRBV27 and TRBJ1-6, with D possibly being TRBD1 (5 bases). CDR3 length: 16 residues. CDR1 and CDR2 from the germline V gene are MNHEY and SMNVEV (reference sequence). Trimming left V 4 bases short and J 5 bases short, with 15 bases between. The CDR3 sequence: CASSSVQGRNNSPLHF. CDR3 in DNA: TGTGCCAGCAGTTCCGTGCAGGGAAGAAATAATTCACCCCTCCACTTT.

This clone was counted between two and nine times. This chain links TRBV21-1 with TRBJ2-5; no check of the table's D call, TRBD2, against the DNA was made. TRBV21-1 is shown as a pseudogene. CDR3 length equals 15 residues. Written as DNA, the CDR3 is TGTGCCAGCAGCAAAGCTCCGGGGGGCCGAGAGACCCAGTACTTC. This gives the protein CASSKAPGGRETQYF.

The chain is built from TRBV6-1 and TRBJ1-6; D is uncertain. The length of the CDR3 is 17 residues. The V end was cut by 0 bases, the J end by 0 bases, with 9 bases between. Germline V CDR1 and CDR2: MNHNS, SASEGT. The CDR3 DNA follows: TGTGCCAGCAGTGAAGCGATTGTGGGCTCCTATAATTCACCCCTCCACTTT. Translating it yields CASSEAIVGSYNSPLHF.

The chain combines TRBV5-1 with TRBJ1-2; possible D gene TRBD1, 6 bases. V gave up 3 bases and J gave up 6 bases, with 27 bases separating them. The CDR3 contains 18 residues. Germline V gene sequence: CDR1 SGHRS, CDR2 YFSETQ. CDR3 protein: CASSSKPRTSGTTHGYTF. The CDR3 coding sequence is TGCGCCAGCAGCTCAAAACCGAGAACTTCCGGGACAACGCATGGCTACACCTTC.

The CDR3 region is CASSLSSVLSSGNTIYF. The CDR3, as DNA: TGTGCCAGCAGCTTATCGTCCGTCCTTAGCTCTGGAAACACCATATATTTT. J is TRBJ1-3 and V is TRBV7-2; no clear D gene. Germline-derived CDR1 and CDR2 are SGHTA and FQGNSA. V lost 2 bases to trimming and J lost 0 bases, with 14 bases between them. The CDR3 loop spans 17 amino acids. The whole variable domain, remainder taken from reference TRBV7-2 and TRBJ1-3, is GAGVSQSPSNKVTEKGKDVELRCDPISGHTALYWYRQSLGQGLEFLIYFQGNSAPDKSGLPSDRFSAERTGGSVSTLTIQRTQQEDSAVYLCASSLSSVLSSGNTIYFGEGSWLTVV.

V usage is TRBV27 and J usage is TRBJ2-7; D may be TRBD1 (5 bases). Germline V gene lookup returns CDR1 MNHEY and CDR2 SMNVEV (reference sequence). Trimming removed 8 bases at V and 9 bases at J, with 23 bases between. The CDR3 is 14 residues long. CDR3 sequence: CASALTTDGQRQYF. CDR3 nucleotides: TGTGCCAGCGCTCTTACGACAGACGGGCAGCGGCAGTACTTC.

The CDR3 DNA is TGTGCCAGCAGCTTAGAGGGCTGGCGGACAGGGGCTAACTATGGCTACACCTTC. This gives the protein CASSLEGWRTGANYGYTF. This sequence joins TRBV13 and TRBJ1-2, with TRBD1 identical over 9 bases. CDR1 and CDR2 (germline): PRHDT, FYEKMQ (reference sequence). Trimming cost V 1 base and J 0 bases; bases outside gene matches: 9. This CDR3 is 18 amino acids long. The entire variable domain, with the rest obtained from reference TRBV13 and TRBJ1-2, is as follows: AAGVIQSPRHLIKEKRETATLKCYPIPRHDTVYWYQQGPGQDPQFLISFYEKMQSDKGSIPDRFSAQQFSDYHSELNMSSLELGDSALYFCASSLEGWRTGANYGYTFGSGTRLTVV.

The J gene is TRBJ1-2, the V gene TRBV18, with 7 bases identical to TRBD1. Germline-derived CDR1 and CDR2 are KGHSH and LQKENI. V lost 0 bases and J lost 5; bases outside the gene matches: 3. The CDR3 length is 14 residues. DNA for the CDR3: TGTGCCAGCTCACCACCTGGGACAGTGTATGGCTACACCTTC. The encoded protein is CASSPPGTVYGYTF.

The chain recombines TRBV11-3 with TRBJ2-3; 7 bases line up with TRBD2. CDR1 SGHNT and CDR2 YENEEA come from the germline V gene. The CDR3 covers 17 residues. V gave up 6 bases and J gave up 4 bases; unmatched junction bases: 16. CDR3 in amino acids: CASRQPLAEKNPDTQYF. CDR3 DNA: TGTGCCAGCAGGCAGCCTCTAGCGGAAAAAAACCCAGATACGCAGTATTTT.

The CDR3 region has the DNA TGTGCCAGCAGCGTAGCCCCAGGACTAGAGTACAATGAGCAGTTCTTC. This translates into CASSVAPGLEYNEQFF. The gene calls are TRBV9 and TRBJ2-1; 7 nucleotides line up with TRBD2. The V and J ends lost 0 bases and 4 bases, in that order; junction bases with no gene match: 7. In germline, CDR1 is SGDLS, CDR2 YYNGEE. The length of the CDR3 is 16 residues.

As to this clone: Additional DNA sequences in this sample encode the identical CDR3. This chain links TRBV24-1 with TRBJ1-1; possible D gene TRBD1, 5 bases. V was shortened by 6 bases and J by 0 bases, with 7 bases between the two germline ends. This CDR3 contains 13 residues. The germline gives CDR1 KGHDR, CDR2 SFDVKD. The DNA for the CDR3 is TGTGCCACCAGTCAGGGAATGAACACTGAAGCTTTCTTT. Translated: CATSQGMNTEAFF.

The chain combines TRBV4-2 with TRBJ2-5; 8 bases fit TRBD2. The CDR3 runs to 18 residues. The V gene end was trimmed by 0 bases and the J gene end by 1 base; junction bases not matched to a gene: 10. Germline V gene data show CDR1 as LGHNA and CDR2 as YNFKEQ. CDR3 residues: CASSQDLLGGRFQETQYF. The CDR3 DNA reads TGTGCCAGCAGCCAAGATCTTCTAGGCGGGAGGTTCCAAGAGACCCAGTACTTC.

The chain employs TRBV6-2 or TRBV6-3 and TRBJ1-2; D unclear. From germline, CDR1 is MNHEY and CDR2 SVGEGT. The CDR3 loop spans 13 amino acids. Deletions cut 5 bases from V and 4 bases from J, with 11 bases between. For the CDR3, the DNA is TGTGCCAGCAGTATCCGGGAAACCTATGGCTACACCTTC. As protein: CASSIRETYGYTF.

V usage is TRBV5-6 and J usage is TRBJ2-7; 9 bases line up with TRBD2. Germline V gene lookup returns CDR1 SGHDT and CDR2 YYEEEE. The CDR3 runs 16 residues. Trimming cost V 4 bases and J 0 bases; bases outside gene matches: 8. CDR3 sequence reads: CASSQEGTSSSYEQYF. CDR3 coding DNA: TGTGCCAGCAGCCAGGAGGGGACTAGCTCCTCCTACGAGCAGTACTTC.

This chain joins TRBV6-5 and TRBJ1-2; TRBD1 matches at 7 bases. With V trimmed by 2 bases and J by 7 bases, 4 bases remained unmatched. Germline V gene lookup returns CDR1 MNHEY and CDR2 SVGAGI. This CDR3 region has 13 residues. The CDR3 DNA reads TGTGCCAGCAGTTACGGGGCAGGGGGTGGCTACACCTTC. This encodes CASSYGAGGGYTF.

The chain joins TRBV2 to TRBJ1-3, with a tentative D call TRBD1 (5 bases). The CDR3 is 15 amino acids. V lost 7 bases to trimming and J lost 0 bases, with 13 bases between them. Germline CDR1 SNHLY, CDR2 FYNNEI. DNA for the CDR3: TGTGCCAGCAAGGATGAGGGACTCTCTGGAAACACCATATATTTT. Translating it yields CASKDEGLSGNTIYF.

The V gene is TRBV18, the J gene TRBJ1-2, with D maybe TRBD1 (5 bases). Germline V gene lookup returns CDR1 KGHSH and CDR2 LQKENI. The CDR3 runs to 12 residues. V dropped 6 bases and J dropped 4 bases, with 9 bases sitting between them. As DNA, the CDR3 is TGTGCCAGCTCGCCTGACAGCTATGGCTACACCTTC. This gives the protein CASSPDSYGYTF.

The chain links TRBV2 to TRBJ1-2, with D possibly matching TRBD1 (6 bases). This CDR3 region has 13 residues. The ends were cut back, 2 bases at V and 6 bases at J, with 10 bases in the middle. Germline values: CDR1 SNHLY, CDR2 FYNNEI. CDR3 loop: CASSEYRVDGYTF. The DNA for the CDR3 is TGTGCCAGCAGTGAATACAGGGTGGATGGCTACACCTTC.

The chain joins TRBV7-2 to TRBJ1-2, with 7 nucleotides matching TRBD1. After removal of 5 bases from V and 5 bases from J, the junction contained 5 bases not matched to a gene. The CDR3 is made up of 13 amino acids. Germline CDR1 is SGHTA and CDR2 is FQGNSA. CDR3: CASSPGTVYGYTF. CDR3 DNA: TGTGCCAGCAGCCCCGGGACAGTTTATGGCTACACCTTC.

The rearrangement links TRBV3-1 (or the pseudogene TRBV3-2) to TRBJ2-7; D possibly corresponds to TRBD1 (6 bases). The CDR3 is 14 amino acids. Germline-derived CDR1 and CDR2 are LGHDT and YNNKEL (reference sequence). The ends were cut back, 4 bases at V and 3 bases at J, with 13 bases in the middle. DNA of the CDR3: TGTGCCAGCAGCCCCCGGGACACCCGCTACGAGCAGTACTTC. It encodes CASSPRDTRYEQYF.

The rearrangement uses TRBV4-3 and TRBJ1-3; D is unresolved. V lost 0 bases, J lost 0 bases, and 12 bases lay in between. This CDR3 contains 17 residues. Germline-derived CDR1 and CDR2 are LGHNA and YSLEER. CDR3 residues: CASSQDPQAGSGNTIYF. The DNA for the CDR3 is TGCGCCAGCAGCCAAGATCCCCAGGCGGGCTCTGGAAACACCATATATTTT.

The rearrangement links TRBV10-1 to TRBJ1-1, with a weak D call TRBD1 (5 bases). V was clipped by 2 bases and J by 5 bases, with 12 bases between them. This CDR3 comprises 14 residues. Germline V gene lookup returns CDR1 WNHNN and CDR2 SYGVQD (reference sequence). CDR3 coding DNA: TGCGCCAGCAGTGAGAACTCGCAGGGAACTGAAGCTTTCTTT. Residues: CASSENSQGTEAFF.

This clone has only one observation. The V and J genes are TRBV6-1 and TRBJ2-7; 7 nucleotides match TRBD1. Germline V gene data show CDR1 as MNHNS and CDR2 as SASEGT. This CDR3 region has 15 residues. The trim removed 1 base at V and 2 bases at J, leaving 5 bases unmatched. In DNA, the CDR3 is TGTGCCAGCAGTGAAGGTCTTGGGACAGCCTACGAGCAGTACTTC. Its translation is CASSEGLGTAYEQYF.